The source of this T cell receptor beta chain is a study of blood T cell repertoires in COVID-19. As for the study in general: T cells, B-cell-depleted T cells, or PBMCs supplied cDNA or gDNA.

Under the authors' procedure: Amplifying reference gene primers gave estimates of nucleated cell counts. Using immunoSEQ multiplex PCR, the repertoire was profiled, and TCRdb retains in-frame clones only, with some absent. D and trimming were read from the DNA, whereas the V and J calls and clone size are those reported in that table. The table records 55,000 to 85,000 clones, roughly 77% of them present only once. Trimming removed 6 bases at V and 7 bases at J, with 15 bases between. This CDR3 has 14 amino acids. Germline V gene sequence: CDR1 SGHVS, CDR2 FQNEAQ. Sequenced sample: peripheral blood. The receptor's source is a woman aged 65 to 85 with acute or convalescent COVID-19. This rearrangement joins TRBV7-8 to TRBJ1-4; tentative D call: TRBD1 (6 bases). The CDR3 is CASSYREFSEKLFF. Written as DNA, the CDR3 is TGTGCCAGCAGTTACAGGGAATTTAGTGAAAAACTGTTTTTT.